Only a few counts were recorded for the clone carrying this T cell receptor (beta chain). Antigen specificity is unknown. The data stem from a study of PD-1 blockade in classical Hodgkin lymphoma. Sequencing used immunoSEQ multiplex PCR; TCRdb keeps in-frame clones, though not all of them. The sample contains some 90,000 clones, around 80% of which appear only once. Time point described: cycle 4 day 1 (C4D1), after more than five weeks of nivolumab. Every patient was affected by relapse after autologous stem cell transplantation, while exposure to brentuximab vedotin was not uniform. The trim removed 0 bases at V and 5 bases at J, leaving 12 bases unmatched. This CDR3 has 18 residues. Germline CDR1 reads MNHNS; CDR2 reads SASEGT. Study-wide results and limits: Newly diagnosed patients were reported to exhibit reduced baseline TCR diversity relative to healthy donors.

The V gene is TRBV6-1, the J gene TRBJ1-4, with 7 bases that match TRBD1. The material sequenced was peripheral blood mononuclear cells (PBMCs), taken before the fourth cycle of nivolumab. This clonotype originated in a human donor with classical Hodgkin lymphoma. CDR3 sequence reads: CASSEALRGGPPNEKLFF. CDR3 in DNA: TGTGCCAGCAGTGAAGCGCTTCGAGGGGGCCCACCAAATGAAAAACTGTTTTTT.